The 29 T cell receptor beta chains presented below share a single source sample, sequenced in a study of T cell clonality in common variable immunodeficiency. The method was immunoSEQ multiplex PCR; TCRdb's version includes in-frame clones alone and lacks a portion of them. Altogether 35,000 to 50,000 clones were found in the sample, and no singletons occur. The sequenced sample was peripheral blood mononuclear cells. These receptors all come from a person aged 18 to 70 in good health.

There are many counts of this clone. The read ends 3 residues before the CDR3 terminus; that terminus is restored from the germline J gene. This chain links TRBV19 with TRBJ1-5; 8 nucleotides match TRBD1. The CDR3 contains 17 residues. The germline V gene has CDR1 LNHDA and CDR2 SQIVND (reference sequence). V shed 3 bases, J shed 6 bases, and the junction held 13 bases outside the gene matches. CDR3 protein: CASSIPPGTGPGQPQHF. Partial CDR3 DNA: TGTGCCAGTAGTATTCCACCCGGGACAGGTCCGGGTCAGCCC.

At least ten counts were recorded for this clone. The read ends 3 residues early relative to the CDR3; the germline J gene fills the gap. This chain connects TRBV10-1 to TRBJ2-3; D is ambiguous. The germline CDR1 and CDR2 sequences are WNHNN and SYGVQD (reference sequence). Trimming took off 7 bases at V and 0 bases at J, with 14 bases between the two ends. CDR3 size: 15 residues. Here the CDR3 reads CASNLGRDSTDTQYF. CDR3 DNA (partial): TGCGCCAGCAACTTAGGGCGCGATAGCACAGATACG.

This clone was counted many times. The read is 3 residues too short to cover the CDR3 end, so that end is filled in from the germline J gene. V gene TRBV23-1 combines with J gene TRBJ2-1; 10 bases map to TRBD2. TRBV23-1 is assigned to the ORF class and has an uncertain function. The CDR3 has 18 amino acids. Trimming removed 4 bases from V and 0 bases from J; junction bases left unmatched: 9. The CDR3 spells CASSRGLAEGGSYNEQFF. The CDR3 DNA, read in part, is TGCGCCAGCAGTCGTGGACTAGCGGAGGGGGGCTCCTACAATGAG.

This clone came up many times. The read falls 3 residues short of the CDR3 end, and the missing part is taken from the germline J gene. This chain connects TRBV20-1 to TRBJ2-2; D may be TRBD1 (6 bases). CDR1 DFQATT and CDR2 SNEGSKA come from the germline V gene (reference sequence). CDR3 length: 15 amino acids. With 3 bases removed from V and 3 bases from J, the gap between germline ends came to 14 bases. CDR3 DNA (partial): TGCAGTGCTAGTGGTGGGCAGGGGTACACCGGGGAG. Translation gives CSASGGQGYTGE. The complete CDR3 protein is CSASGGQGYTGELFF.

This clone was observed at least ten times. The germline gene is not matched at one end of the junction; a read error may be the cause. The observed sequence ends 3 residues before the CDR3 terminus, with the missing tail filled in from the germline J gene. The V call is TRBV4-1, the J call TRBJ2-1, with 7 bases matching TRBD2. The CDR3 has 16 residues. Looked up from germline, CDR1 is MGHRA and CDR2 is YSYEKL. CDR3 DNA (partial): TGCACCAGCAGCCAAGCGGGGACTTCCTCCTACAATGAG. It specifies CTSSQAGTSSYNE. The whole CDR3 region reads CTSSQAGTSSYNEQFF.

The sample holds many counts of this clone. Read data end 3 residues before the CDR3 end; the end is taken from the germline J gene. This chain joins TRBV20-1 and TRBJ2-7; 11 bases are a match to TRBD2. The CDR3 runs 13 residues. Germline V gene lookup returns CDR1 DFQATT and CDR2 SNEGSKA (reference sequence). V dropped 6 bases and J dropped 5; count of bases not matched to a gene: 6. The CDR3 is CSATSGSGHEQYF. The sequenced CDR3 bases are TGCAGTGCCACTAGCGGGAGTGGCCACGAG.

This clone was observed many times. The CDR3 end falls 3 residues outside the read, so it is completed with the germline J gene. J is TRBJ2-1 and V is TRBV19; 11 bases align to TRBD1. Germline-derived CDR1 and CDR2 are LNHDA and SQIVND (reference sequence). V dropped 4 bases and J dropped 4; count of bases not matched to a gene: 3. CDR3 length: 15 residues. The DNA read from the CDR3 is TGTGCCAGTAGTAATGGGGACAGGGGGTACAATGAG. This codes for CASSNGDRGYNE. The CDR3 in full is CASSNGDRGYNEQFF.

In its sample, this clone was seen many times. Read coverage stops 3 residues before the CDR3 terminus; the germline J gene supplies the remainder. This sequence joins TRBV6-1 and TRBJ2-7; D might be TRBD2 (5 bases). This CDR3 is 13 amino acids long. V lost 4 bases and J 2 bases, leaving 9 bases between the germline ends. Germline values: CDR1 MNHNS, CDR2 SASEGT. CDR3 protein: CASSASGTYEQYF. The CDR3 DNA, read in part, is TGTGCCAGCAGTGCCTCGGGGACCTACGAG.

This clone was seen many times. Read sequence stops 3 residues before the CDR3 end, and the germline J gene provides the missing end. This chain uses TRBV5-1 with TRBJ2-5; 9 nucleotides agree with TRBD2. The germline gives CDR1 SGHRS, CDR2 YFSETQ. V gave up 0 bases and J gave up 3 bases; unmatched junction bases: 3. This CDR3 is built from 15 residues. CDR3 bases read: TGCGCCAGCAGCTTGGCCGCTAGCGGGAAAGAGACC. This sequence encodes CASSLAASGKET. In full, the CDR3 is CASSLAASGKETQYF.

This clone was seen many times. The CDR3 is cut off 3 residues early in the read; its end comes from the germline J gene. The chain is built from TRBV19 and TRBJ2-6, with D unclear. Germline loops: CDR1 LNHDA, CDR2 SQIVND (reference sequence). Deletions cut 2 bases from V and 4 bases from J, with 9 bases between. This CDR3 is 15 amino acids long. The CDR3 sequence: CASSIIRTGANVLTF. The CDR3 DNA, read in part, is TGTGCCAGTAGTATAATCCGTACAGGGGCCAACGTC.

In this sample, this clone turned up a few times. The read terminates 3 residues before the CDR3 end, so the remaining end is supplied by the germline J gene. J is TRBJ1-5 and V is TRBV19, with D tentatively TRBD1 (6 bases). This CDR3 is 16 amino acids long. V shed 5 bases and J shed 4 bases, with 18 bases lying between them. In germline, CDR1 is LNHDA, CDR2 SQIVND (reference sequence). The CDR3 protein is CASSGGSGSRNQPQHF. The CDR3 bases that were read are TGTGCCAGTAGTGGGGGCTCGGGATCTCGGAATCAGCCC.

This clone was seen many times. From the germline J gene comes the end of the CDR3, since the read stops 3 residues before it. V gene TRBV29-1 combines with J gene TRBJ2-2, with TRBD1 as a possible D gene (5 bases). Germline CDR1 reads SQVTM; CDR2 reads ANQGSEA. The length of the CDR3 is 13 residues. CDR3 sequence reads: CSALTDYNSPLFF. CDR3 bases read: TGCAGCGCCCTGACAGATTATAATTCACCG.

This clone was found many times. Read data end 3 residues before the CDR3 end; the end is taken from the germline J gene. V and J are TRBV5-1 and TRBJ2-7, with TRBD2 matching 11 bases. The CDR3 covers 16 residues. V was pared by 4 bases and J by 4 bases, with 10 bases of the junction left unmatched. Germline CDR1 SGHRS, CDR2 YFSETQ. The CDR3 region is CASSRIPGTSGYEQYF. The DNA read from the CDR3 is TGCGCCAGCAGCCGTATACCCGGGACTAGCGGATACGAG.

This clone showed up many times. The covered CDR3 bases are TGTGCCAGCCTGACTAGCGGGAGGGCAAATGAG. Residues: CASLTSGRANE. The full CDR3 reads CASLTSGRANEQFF. The rearrangement joins TRBV19 to TRBJ2-1; 14 bases are a match to TRBD2. The sequence runs out 3 residues before the end of the CDR3; the remainder is reconstructed from the germline J gene. This CDR3 has 14 residues. From germline, CDR1 is LNHDA and CDR2 SQIVND (reference sequence). V was pared by 9 bases and J by 7 bases, with 5 bases of the junction left unmatched.

This clone occurred a few times. The germline gene is not matched at one end of the junction; a read error may be the cause. The CDR3 end falls 3 residues outside the read, so it is completed with the germline J gene. The chain links TRBV18 to TRBJ1-1, with D tentatively TRBD1 (6 bases). The CDR3 spans 16 residues. CDR1 KGHSH and CDR2 LQKENI come from the germline V gene. CDR3 DNA (partial): TGTGCCAGCTCCCCACTACAGGGCAGGGGAGGGACTGAA. Residues: CASSPLQGRGGTE. From start to end, the CDR3 is CASSPLQGRGGTEAFF.

This clone has a count of ten or more. The CDR3 extends 3 residues past the end of the read, so its final part is completed from the germline J gene. The chain uses TRBV24-1 and TRBJ2-5, with TRBD1 as a possible D gene (6 bases). The CDR3 sequence is 15 residues long. Germline V gives CDR1 KGHDR, CDR2 SFDVKD. The CDR3 bases that were read are TGTGCCACCAGTGATCCTCGGGACATGGCGGGTACC. It is translated as CATSDPRDMAGT. The entire CDR3 protein is CATSDPRDMAGTQYF.

This clone was seen at least ten times. From the germline J gene comes the end of the CDR3, since the read stops 3 residues before it. The chain couples TRBV20-1 to TRBJ1-1; possible D gene TRBD1, 5 bases. V lost 0 bases and J lost 0, with 11 bases in between. The CDR3 spans 15 residues. In germline, CDR1 is DFQATT, CDR2 SNEGSKA (reference sequence). CDR3 loop: CSARDWGGVNTEAFF. Partial CDR3 DNA: TGCAGTGCTAGAGATTGGGGCGGTGTGAACACTGAA.

This clone was counted at least ten times. Read coverage stops 3 residues before the CDR3 terminus; the germline J gene supplies the remainder. The chain recombines TRBV20-1 with TRBJ2-7, with 7 positions matching TRBD2. V was clipped by 0 bases and J by 5 bases; unmatched bases: 13. CDR1 is DFQATT, CDR2 SNEGSKA, per germline (reference sequence). This CDR3 is built from 16 residues. The CDR3 reads CSARDTGSSGPNEQYF. The sequenced CDR3 bases are TGCAGTGCTAGAGATACGGGCTCTAGCGGTCCCAACGAG.

This clone occurred many times. The read gets to within 3 residues of the CDR3 end, and the germline J gene fills in the rest. The J gene is TRBJ2-3, the V gene TRBV6-1; 11 positions match TRBD2. CDR1 and CDR2 from the germline V gene are MNHNS and SASEGT. V dropped 4 bases and J dropped 4; count of bases not matched to a gene: 7. This CDR3 contains 16 residues. The CDR3 loop is CASSGSTSGSSDTQYF. CDR3 bases read: TGTGCCAGCAGTGGCAGTACTAGCGGGAGCTCAGATACG.

Ten or more counts support this clone. The read falls 3 residues short of the CDR3 end, and the missing part is taken from the germline J gene. V gene TRBV7-3 combines with J gene TRBJ2-1; 12 positions match TRBD2. The V gene's germline CDR1 is SGHTA and CDR2 FQGTGA. The CDR3 has 18 amino acids. The junction had 13 bases not matched to a gene; V was cut back by 4 bases and J by 6 bases. The CDR3 region is CASSSRPPTSGSSNEQFF. CDR3 bases read: TGTGCCAGCAGCTCCCGACCCCCGACTAGCGGGAGTTCCAATGAG.

This clone was observed many times. Read sequence stops 3 residues before the CDR3 end, and the germline J gene provides the missing end. The chain links TRBV7-9 to TRBJ1-2; the match to TRBD1 covers 9 bases. Germline CDR1 is SEHNR and CDR2 is FQNEAQ (reference sequence). There are 14 residues in the CDR3. CDR3 DNA, as far as it was read: TGTGCCAGCAGCTTACCCTACACCGGGACAGGG. Translated: CASSLPYTGTG. The entire CDR3 protein reads CASSLPYTGTGYTF.

This clone is labeled medium-sized. The read gets to within 3 residues of the CDR3 end, and the germline J gene fills in the rest. This CDR3 is also generated by other DNA sequences in the sample. The rearrangement links TRBV6-2 or TRBV6-3 to TRBJ2-1; 11 nucleotides align to TRBD2. Trimming cost V 6 bases and J 9 bases; bases outside gene matches: 10. CDR3 length: 15 residues. Germline CDR1 and CDR2: MNHEY and SVGEGT. The CDR3 is CASRPLAGVAPEQFF. CDR3 DNA (partial): TGTGCCAGCAGGCCACTAGCGGGAGTCGCACCTGAG.

This clone was detected many times. The read falls 3 residues short of the CDR3 end, and the missing part is taken from the germline J gene. The chain joins TRBV11-2 to TRBJ2-6; D call uncertain. V was cut by 1 base and J by 3 bases, with 7 bases left in between. Germline lookup yields CDR1 SGHAT and CDR2 FQNNGV. The CDR3 sequence is 15 residues long. The CDR3 DNA, read in part, is TGTGCCAGCAGCTTAGTATCCTTTGGGGCCAACGTC. Translated, it gives CASSLVSFGANV. The complete CDR3 protein is CASSLVSFGANVLTF.

This clone was seen ten or more times. The missing CDR3 end, 3 residues past where the read stops, is filled in from the germline J gene. V usage is TRBV5-4 and J usage is TRBJ2-3; D gene uncertain. This CDR3 is 14 amino acids long. Germline CDR1 reads SGHNT; CDR2 reads YYREEE (reference sequence). V was cut by 1 base and J by 0 bases, with 6 bases left in between. CDR3 DNA (partial): TGTGCCAGCAGCTTGAGACAAAGCACAGATACG. Amino acids: CASSLRQSTDT. The CDR3 as a whole reads CASSLRQSTDTQYF. Full variable domain (missing parts from reference TRBV5-4 and TRBJ2-3): ETGVTQSPTHLIKTRGQQVTLRCSSQSGHNTVSWYQQALGQGPQFIFQYYREEENGRGNFPPRFSGLQFPNYSSELNVNALELDDSALYLCASSLRQSTDTQYFGPGTRLTVL.

This clone has a count of ten or more. This could be a read error, since a much larger clone is one nucleotide away. The read finishes 3 residues shy of the CDR3 end, and the germline J gene is used to complete it. The J gene is TRBJ1-4, the V gene TRBV5-1, with a possible D match to TRBD1 (5 bases). CDR1 is SGHRS and CDR2 is YFSETQ in the germline V gene. This CDR3 spans 18 amino acids. The DNA read from the CDR3 is TGCGCCAGCAGCTTGAATCGGGGTTGGGACTCTGGGGCCAACGTA. Amino acid sequence: CASSLNRGWDSGANV. The CDR3 reads in full as CASSLNRGWDSGANVLFF.

This clone was seen ten or more times. The CDR3 bases that were read are TGTGCCAGCAGCTTAGTTGGAGGGGCTGATTCACCC. This sequence encodes CASSLVGGADSP. The complete CDR3 reads CASSLVGGADSPLHF. The rearrangement uses TRBV7-3 and TRBJ1-6, with D perhaps TRBD1 (5 bases). The missing CDR3 end, 3 residues past where the read stops, is filled in from the germline J gene. The V gene lost 2 bases and the J gene lost 8 bases, with 13 bases spanning the gap. The germline V gene encodes CDR1 SGHTA and CDR2 FQGTGA. The CDR3 is 15 amino acids.

Of note for this clone: The read ends 3 residues before the CDR3 terminus; that terminus is restored from the germline J gene. V is TRBV19 and J is TRBJ1-2; tentatively, D is TRBD1 (5 bases). CDR3 length: 14 amino acids. Per germline, CDR1 LNHDA and CDR2 SQIVND (reference sequence). The sequenced part of the CDR3 DNA is TGTGCCAGTAGTACCAGGGAGTCCCCCTACGAC. Its protein product is CASSTRESPYD. The CDR3 as a whole reads CASSTRESPYDYTF.

Ten or more counts support this clone. The DNA ends 3 residues before the CDR3 does, and the rest of the CDR3 is filled in from the germline J gene. This rearrangement joins TRBV18 to TRBJ2-7; D is possibly TRBD2 (7 bases). V was trimmed by 1 base and J by 5 bases, leaving 18 bases between them. The CDR3 length is 16 residues. In germline, CDR1 is KGHSH, CDR2 LQKENI. The part of the CDR3 DNA that was read is TGTGCCAGCTCACCACAAATCGTGGGGGGGCAGGACGAG. This sequence encodes CASSPQIVGGQDE. The complete CDR3 protein is CASSPQIVGGQDEQYF.

This clone was detected many times. Read coverage stops 3 residues before the CDR3 terminus; the germline J gene supplies the remainder. The rearrangement links TRBV29-1 to TRBJ2-5; perhaps TRBD1 as D (5 bases). Trimming took 2 bases from V and 3 from J, leaving 10 bases between them. CDR1 is SQVTM and CDR2 is ANQGSEA in the germline V gene. This CDR3 comprises 13 residues. The DNA read from the CDR3 is TGCAGCGTTGAATTTTCAGGGAAAGAGACC. Amino acid sequence: CSVEFSGKET. The whole CDR3 protein is CSVEFSGKETQYF.